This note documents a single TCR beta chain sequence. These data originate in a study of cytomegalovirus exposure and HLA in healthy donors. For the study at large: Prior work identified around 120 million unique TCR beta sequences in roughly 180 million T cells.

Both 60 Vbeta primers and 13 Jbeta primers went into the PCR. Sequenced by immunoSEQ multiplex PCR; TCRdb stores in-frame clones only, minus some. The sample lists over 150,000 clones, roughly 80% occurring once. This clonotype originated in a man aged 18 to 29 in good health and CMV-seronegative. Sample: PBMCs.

This chain's CDR3 is CAWSVGTGNTEAFF. CDR3 DNA sequence: TGTGCCTGGAGTGTAGGGACAGGGAACACTGAAGCTTTCTTT. The V and J genes are TRBV30 and TRBJ1-1, with 8 nucleotides matching TRBD1. V lost 0 bases and J lost 1; bases outside the gene matches: 1. Germline lookup yields CDR1 GTSNPN and CDR2 SVGIG (reference sequence). The CDR3 has 14 residues.